What follows are 25 T cell receptor beta chains derived from one specimen sequenced in a study of T cell responses to AZD1222 COVID-19 vaccine. Repertoires were generated with immunoSEQ multiplex PCR, while TCRdb's copy carries only in-frame clones and drops some. The sample consists of about 120,000 clones, approximately 83% of them appearing once. Sequencing used peripheral blood, obtained on day 0 of AZD1222 vaccination. The source is an adult in good health.

This clone was seen more than once but under ten times. The rearrangement joins TRBV5-1 to TRBJ1-5; unclear D gene. Germline-derived CDR1 and CDR2 are SGHRS and YFSETQ. This CDR3 comprises 14 residues. Trimming removed 1 base at V and 3 bases at J, with 8 bases between. CDR3 nucleotides: TGCGCCAGCAGCTTGAACGGGATCAATCAGCCCCAGCATTTT. Encoded protein: CASSLNGINQPQHF.

The J gene is TRBJ2-3, the V gene TRBV4-1; TRBD2 aligns across 7 bases. V was clipped by 2 bases and J by 0 bases; unmatched bases: 2. CDR3 size: 15 residues. CDR1 MGHRA and CDR2 YSYEKL come from the germline V gene. In DNA form, the CDR3 reads TGCGCCAGCAGCCAATCGGGACTAAGCACAGATACGCAGTATTTT. Protein sequence: CASSQSGLSTDTQYF.

The gene calls are TRBV11-3 and TRBJ1-4, with 7 nucleotides matching TRBD1. The germline V gene encodes CDR1 SGHNT and CDR2 YENEEA. There are 15 residues in the CDR3. V was pared by 2 bases and J by 8 bases, with 8 bases of the junction left unmatched. The CDR3 is CASSLSGRGAEKLFF. As DNA, the CDR3 is TGTGCCAGCAGCTTATCCGGCAGGGGGGCGGAAAAACTGTTTTTT.

The J gene is TRBJ1-5, the V gene TRBV28; no firm D call. Trimming shortened V by 9 bases and J by 1 base, and 16 bases separated the two germline ends. Germline CDR1 MDHEN, CDR2 SYDVKM. CDR3 length: 15 residues. The CDR3 bases are TGTGCCAGTATGCTTCTCCGAGGGAGCAATCAGCCCCAGCATTTT. Protein product: CASMLLRGSNQPQHF.

With regard to this clone: Other DNA sequences of this sample code for an identical CDR3. DNA for the CDR3: TGTGCCAGCAACCCGACAGGAAGCAATCAGCCCCAGCATTTT. Amino acid sequence: CASNPTGSNQPQHF. This chain links TRBV6-5 with TRBJ1-5; D is possibly TRBD1 (6 bases). The CDR3 runs to 14 residues. V dropped 7 bases and J dropped 1 base, with 11 bases sitting between them. CDR1 MNHEY and CDR2 SVGAGI come from the germline V gene.

The table lists this clone with a count of one. The V and J genes are TRBV14 and TRBJ1-6, with D unresolved. CDR1 is SGHDN, CDR2 FVKESK, per germline. The germline V and J ends were trimmed by 2 bases and 7 bases, with 6 bases remaining between them. This CDR3 comprises 13 residues. The CDR3 region has the DNA TGTGCCAGCAGCCAACTCCAAAATTCACCCCTCCACTTT. Translated, it gives CASSQLQNSPLHF. The variable domain in full, with the rest retrieved from reference TRBV14 and TRBJ1-6, is EAGVTQFPSHSVIEKGQTVTLRCDPISGHDNLYWYRRVMGKEIKFLLHFVKESKQDESGMPNNRFLAERTGGTYSTLKVQPAELEDSGVYFCASSQLQNSPLHFGNGTRLTVT.

V usage is TRBV28 and J usage is TRBJ1-3, with D tentatively TRBD1 (6 bases). Germline V gene data show CDR1 as MDHEN and CDR2 as SYDVKM. The CDR3 runs to 15 residues. The germline V and J ends were trimmed by 5 bases and 0 bases, with 11 bases remaining between them. CDR3: CASSPQTGSGNTIYF. In nucleotides, the CDR3 is TGTGCCAGCAGTCCGCAGACAGGCTCTGGAAACACCATATATTTT.

This clone was counted a few times. This chain links TRBV7-2 with TRBJ1-1; 7 bases are a match to TRBD1. The V gene's germline CDR1 is SGHTA and CDR2 FQGNSA. This CDR3 is built from 13 residues. Trimming removed 1 base from V and 10 bases from J; junction bases left unmatched: 6. The CDR3 sequence: CASSLDRGQAAFF. Written as DNA, the CDR3 is TGTGCCAGCAGCTTAGACAGGGGTCAAGCAGCTTTCTTT.

The rearrangement links TRBV28 to TRBJ2-1; D could derive from TRBD1 or TRBD2 (6 bases each). Deletions cut 3 bases from V and 4 bases from J, with 25 bases between. This CDR3 region has 19 residues. The germline gives CDR1 MDHEN, CDR2 SYDVKM. CDR3 sequence: CASSLKGMGPGARYNEQFF. The CDR3 DNA reads TGTGCCAGCAGTTTGAAGGGGATGGGCCCGGGGGCCAGATACAATGAGCAGTTCTTC.

The CDR3 region has the DNA TGTGCCAGCAGTTACTTCCTTAGCGGGGGGGCCGTCTCCGGGGAGCTGTTTTTT. It codes for CASSYFLSGGAVSGELFF. The chain links TRBV6-2 or TRBV6-3 to TRBJ2-2; 11 nucleotides align to TRBD2. The germline CDR1 and CDR2 sequences are MNHEY and SVGEGT. With 1 base clipped from V and 6 bases from J, the junction kept 10 bases outside the gene matches. This CDR3 region has 18 residues.

The rearrangement links TRBV3-1 (or the pseudogene TRBV3-2) to TRBJ2-5; D may be TRBD1 (6 bases). The CDR3 covers 15 residues. Germline CDR1 and CDR2: LGHDT and YNNKEL (reference sequence). Trimming took 0 bases from V and 2 from J, leaving 10 bases between them. The CDR3 region is CASSQDQGTQETQYF. The CDR3 DNA reads as TGTGCCAGCAGCCAAGATCAGGGGACGCAAGAGACCCAGTACTTC.

This chain links TRBV28 with TRBJ1-5, with D unclear. Trimming stripped 7 bases from V and 5 bases from J, with 9 bases between. The CDR3 is 12 amino acids. In germline, CDR1 is MDHEN, CDR2 SYDVKM. CDR3: CASTSAHQPQHF. CDR3 DNA: TGTGCCAGCACCTCAGCCCATCAGCCCCAGCATTTT.

This clone was seen ten or more times. The chain uses TRBV28 and TRBJ1-2, with 8 nucleotides matching TRBD1. V shed 6 bases, J shed 4 bases, and the junction held 4 bases outside the gene matches. Germline values: CDR1 MDHEN, CDR2 SYDVKM. The CDR3 consists of 13 residues. CDR3: CASRGTGRYGYTF. The CDR3 DNA follows: TGTGCCAGCAGGGGGACAGGCCGCTATGGCTACACCTTC.

V usage is TRBV6-5 and J usage is TRBJ1-4; possible D gene TRBD1, 6 bases. Germline V gene sequence: CDR1 MNHEY, CDR2 SVGAGI. Trimming left V 2 bases short and J 5 bases short, with 6 bases between. CDR3 length: 13 residues. The CDR3 coding sequence is TGTGCCAGCAGTTACACAGGGAATGAAAAACTGTTTTTT. Translated: CASSYTGNEKLFF.

The chain uses TRBV9 and TRBJ1-4; TRBD1 might be the D (5 bases). The CDR3 covers 14 residues. The germline gives CDR1 SGDLS, CDR2 YYNGEE. V was shortened by 0 bases and J by 7 bases, with 10 bases between the two germline ends. The CDR3 protein is CASSVGSGSEKLFF. The DNA for the CDR3 is TGTGCCAGCAGCGTAGGGTCAGGGAGTGAAAAACTGTTTTTT.

The V and J genes are TRBV3-1 (or the pseudogene TRBV3-2) and TRBJ2-5, with 7 bases that match TRBD2. V lost 6 bases, J lost 3 bases, and 10 bases stayed unmatched. CDR1 LGHDT and CDR2 YNNKEL come from the germline V gene (reference sequence). The CDR3 loop spans 15 amino acids. CDR3 in amino acids: CASRSTGGYKETQYF. DNA for the CDR3: TGTGCCAGCAGAAGCACGGGGGGATATAAAGAGACCCAGTACTTC.

The chain is built from TRBV5-5 and TRBJ2-7; possibly TRBD1 for D (5 bases). Germline CDR1 reads SGHKS; CDR2 reads YYEKEE (reference sequence). CDR3 length: 13 amino acids. V was clipped by 10 bases and J by 6 bases, with 20 bases between them. The CDR3 DNA is TGTGCCGGCTCGTTGGGGCAGGGCCGCGAGCAGTACTTC. It yields the protein CAGSLGQGREQYF.

This clone was detected a few times. The genes are TRBV11-2 and TRBJ2-7, with 8 bases aligning to TRBD1. Per the germline V gene, CDR1 is SGHAT and CDR2 is FQNNGV. The CDR3 has 14 amino acids. Trimming took 3 bases from V and 1 from J; bases not matched to a gene: 2. The CDR3 DNA reads as TGTGCCAGCAGCTTGGGGACAGGATCCTACGAGCAGTACTTC. It encodes CASSLGTGSYEQYF. The full variable domain, completed using reference TRBV11-2 and TRBJ2-7, is EAGVAQSPRYKIIEKRQSVAFWCNPISGHATLYWYQQILGQGPKLLIQFQNNGVVDDSQLPKDRFSAERLKGVDSTLKIQPAKLEDSAVYLCASSLGTGSYEQYFGPGTRLTVT.

The J gene is TRBJ1-1, the V gene TRBV14; 7 positions agree with TRBD1. V lost 4 bases and J lost 0; bases outside the gene matches: 5. There are 15 residues in the CDR3. Germline V gene lookup returns CDR1 SGHDN and CDR2 FVKESK. The DNA for the CDR3 is TGTGCCAGCAGCCCCACCGGGACAGTGAACACTGAAGCTTTCTTT. Translating it yields CASSPTGTVNTEAFF.

The chain links TRBV30 to TRBJ1-1, with 8 bases aligning to TRBD1. This CDR3 has 13 amino acids. CDR1 and CDR2 from the germline V gene are GTSNPN and SVGIG (reference sequence). The J segment lost 13 bases and the V segment lost 4 bases, leaving 14 bases of the junction unmatched. The CDR3 here is CAWTPGGRERVFF. In nucleotides, the CDR3 is TGTGCCTGGACTCCAGGGGGCAGGGAGCGTGTTTTCTTT.

J is TRBJ2-1 and V is TRBV5-1; 13 nucleotides match TRBD2. This CDR3 has 17 residues. Looked up from germline, CDR1 is SGHRS and CDR2 is YFSETQ. V dropped 2 bases and J dropped 3; count of bases not matched to a gene: 5. CDR3 nucleotide sequence: TGCGCCAGCAGCTTTAACGGACTAGCGGGGGTCTACAATGAGCAGTTCTTC. Its translation: CASSFNGLAGVYNEQFF.

This clone came up a few times. The rearrangement joins TRBV30 to TRBJ1-5, with D tentatively TRBD1 (5 bases). Trimming left V 1 base short and J 0 bases short, with 7 bases between. Looked up from germline, CDR1 is GTSNPN and CDR2 is SVGIG (reference sequence). The CDR3 contains 14 residues. CDR3 in DNA: TGTGCCTGGAGTGACGGGGCTAGCAATCAGCCCCAGCATTTT. It codes for CAWSDGASNQPQHF.

This chain joins TRBV14 and TRBJ2-3, with 9 bases that match TRBD2. The germline V gene has CDR1 SGHDN and CDR2 FVKESK. CDR3 length: 16 residues. Trimming removed 0 bases from V and 3 bases from J; junction bases left unmatched: 4. Here the CDR3 reads CASSQDGGLATDTQYF. CDR3 in DNA: TGTGCCAGCAGCCAAGATGGGGGACTAGCAACAGATACGCAGTATTTT.

The gene calls are TRBV7-9 and TRBJ2-5; TRBD1 agrees at 7 bases. V was clipped by 3 bases and J by 4 bases; unmatched bases: 2. Germline CDR1 and CDR2: SEHNR and FQNEAQ (reference sequence). CDR3 length equals 13 residues. CDR3: CASSFAGGETQYF. The CDR3, as DNA: TGTGCCAGCAGCTTTGCAGGGGGAGAGACCCAGTACTTC.

Only one count was recorded for this clone. The chain carries TRBV6-2 or TRBV6-3 and TRBJ2-7; 7 bases agree with TRBD2. Trimming took 4 bases from V and 5 from J; bases not matched to a gene: 8. This CDR3 spans 14 amino acids. CDR1 is MNHEY, CDR2 SVGEGT, per germline. The CDR3 is CASSSTGGNHEQYF. In DNA form, the CDR3 reads TGTGCCAGCAGTTCTACGGGAGGAAATCACGAGCAGTACTTC.